This TCR beta chain originates from a study of PD-1 blockade in classical Hodgkin lymphoma. The CDR3 contains 16 residues. V shed 3 bases and J shed 3 bases, with 14 bases lying between them. Per germline, CDR1 SGHVS and CDR2 FNYEAQ. This clone was counted a single time. Its antigen is undetermined. Only in-frame clones appear in the TCRdb table, and some are missing; sequencing was by immunoSEQ multiplex PCR. The sample holds 55,000 to 75,000 clones; roughly 91% are singletons and the top ten take 7.5% to 9.5%. Brentuximab vedotin exposure varied, and every patient relapsed after autologous stem cell transplantation. Study conclusions and caveats: Patients with a complete response exhibited baseline diversity comparable to newly diagnosed patients.

The chain recombines TRBV7-6 with TRBJ2-2; D not certain. The sequenced sample was peripheral blood mononuclear cells (PBMCs), obtained at baseline. The source of this sequence is a human donor with classical Hodgkin lymphoma. CDR3 loop: CASSLAQSGHTGELFF. DNA for the CDR3: TGTGCCAGCAGCTTGGCCCAATCAGGTCACACCGGGGAGCTGTTTTTT.